These 13 T cell receptor beta chains share one sample of origin, sequenced in a study of blood T cells in healthy people across ages. Sample-barcoded 5' priming and a J-beta primer mix drove a second PCR of roughly 7 to 11 cycles. TCRdb fed the 5' RACE reads into MiXCR, producing one record per CDR3 protein. The table shows 1.5 million to 2 million distinct CDR3 sequences, with approximately 28% occurring only once. Sequenced sample: blood. All receptors come from a woman aged 30 to 39 in good health.

In its sample, this clonotype was seen many times. V and J are TRBV4-1 and TRBJ2-5; tentatively, D is TRBD2 (5 bases). Germline V gene data show CDR1 as MGHRA and CDR2 as YSYEKL. This CDR3 has 15 residues. Trimming pared 1 base from V and 1 base from J, leaving 10 bases between. CDR3: CASSQGGLSQETQYF. The DNA for the CDR3 is TGCGCCAGCAGCCAAGGCGGGTTATCCCAAGAGACCCAGTACTTC.

The gene calls are TRBV20-1 and TRBJ1-2; perhaps TRBD1 as D (5 bases). CDR3 length equals 12 residues. Between the trimmed V and J ends, which lost 3 bases and 6 bases, there was a span of 11 bases. CDR1 is DFQATT and CDR2 is SNEGSKA in the germline V gene (reference sequence). CDR3 DNA: TGCAGTGCTAGCAACAGGATTGATGGCTACACCTTC. Translation: CSASNRIDGYTF.

This sequence joins TRBV18 and TRBJ1-1; D call uncertain. Germline-derived CDR1 and CDR2 are KGHSH and LQKENI. The CDR3 extends over 12 amino acids. Trimming stripped 6 bases from V and 6 bases from J, with 11 bases between. Written as DNA, the CDR3 is TGTGCCAGCTCTTCCCAGTCGGCTGAAGCTTTCTTT. Its translation is CASSSQSAEAFF.

Points on this clonotype: A junction boundary mismatches the germline segment, possibly from a read error. The chain links TRBV5-1 to TRBJ2-4, with TRBD1 identical over 9 bases. Germline CDR1 and CDR2: SGHRS and YFSETQ. There are 13 residues in the CDR3. CDR3 DNA sequence: TGCACCAGCTCACAGGGGGCGAAAAACATTCAGTACTTC. Its translation: CTSSQGAKNIQYF.

This clonotype has just a few counts. A junction boundary mismatches the germline segment, possibly from a read error. The V gene is TRBV7-9, the J gene TRBJ1-2; D uncertain. CDR3 length: 14 amino acids. CDR1 is SEHNR, CDR2 FQNEAQ, per germline (reference sequence). The CDR3 is CASSQLDETNGHTF. CDR3 DNA: TGTGCCAGCAGCCAATTGGACGAGACGAATGGCCACACCTTC.

This clonotype was seen only a few times. J is TRBJ2-5 and V is TRBV20-1; TRBD2 matches at 8 bases. This CDR3 contains 14 residues. Germline-derived CDR1 and CDR2 are DFQATT and SNEGSKA (reference sequence). The V and J ends lost 1 base and 2 bases, in that order; junction bases with no gene match: 3. The CDR3: CSARVGTRQETQYF. Here the CDR3 DNA reads TGCAGTGCTAGAGTTGGGACTAGACAAGAGACCCAGTACTTC.

This clonotype was seen at least ten times. This sequence joins TRBV7-7 and TRBJ2-5; perhaps D is TRBD1 or TRBD2 (5 bases each). CDR1 SSHAT and CDR2 FNYEAQ come from the germline V gene (reference sequence). V gave up 3 bases and J gave up 2 bases, with 10 bases separating them. CDR3 length equals 14 residues. In DNA form, the CDR3 reads TGTGCCAGCAGCTTGTCCGGGACGCAAGAGACCCAGTACTTC. It codes for CASSLSGTQETQYF.

This chain connects TRBV20-1 to TRBJ2-3, with D perhaps TRBD2 (5 bases). This CDR3 comprises 15 residues. Per germline, CDR1 DFQATT and CDR2 SNEGSKA (reference sequence). Trimming removed 8 bases from V and 0 bases from J, with 18 bases in between. DNA of the CDR3: TGCAGTCCTGGGGTTATAGCGACTAGCACAGATACGCAGTATTTT. Amino acid sequence: CSPGVIATSTDTQYF.

This clonotype was seen a handful of times. The genes are TRBV7-9 and TRBJ2-7, with TRBD2 identical over 7 bases. Germline V CDR1 and CDR2: SEHNR, FQNEAQ (reference sequence). V trimming: 3 bases; J trimming: 3 bases; junction bases outside the gene matches: 8. This CDR3 has 15 amino acids. The CDR3 region is CASSFREGGIYEQYF. As DNA, the CDR3 is TGTGCCAGCAGCTTCAGGGAGGGCGGAATCTACGAGCAGTACTTC. Variable domain in full (rest from reference TRBV7-9 and TRBJ2-7): DTGVSQNPRHKITKRGQNVTFRCDPISEHNRLYWYRQTLGQGPEFLTYFQNEAQLEKSRLLSDRFSAERPKGSFSTLEIQRTEQGDSAMYLCASSFREGGIYEQYFGPGTRLTVT.

This chain links TRBV18 with TRBJ1-1, with D perhaps TRBD1 (6 bases). V lost 5 bases and J 5 bases, leaving 18 bases between the germline ends. Germline CDR1 reads KGHSH; CDR2 reads LQKENI. The CDR3 runs 15 residues. The CDR3 region has the DNA TGTGCCAGCTCATTCCGGGACACCGAGGTGACTGAAGCTTTCTTT. As protein: CASSFRDTEVTEAFF.

The chain uses TRBV6-1 and TRBJ2-1; TRBD1 is a possible D gene (5 bases). CDR1 MNHNS and CDR2 SASEGT come from the germline V gene. The CDR3 totals 14 residues. Trimming took off 3 bases at V and 5 bases at J, with 11 bases between the two ends. The CDR3 sequence: CASSDPTGNNEQFF. The DNA of the CDR3 is TGTGCCAGCAGTGACCCAACAGGAAACAATGAGCAGTTCTTC.

This clonotype was recorded many times. V is TRBV4-1 and J is TRBJ1-2; D is possibly TRBD1 (6 bases). Trimming pared 1 base from V and 5 bases from J, leaving 20 bases between. This CDR3 is 17 amino acids long. Germline loops: CDR1 MGHRA, CDR2 YSYEKL. The CDR3 DNA is TGCGCCAGCAGCCAAGGGGGGACACTCGGTTCTTGGTATGGCTACACCTTC. Residues: CASSQGGTLGSWYGYTF.

This clonotype was observed many times. The chain joins TRBV2 to TRBJ2-7; possible D gene TRBD1, 6 bases. Germline CDR1 and CDR2: SNHLY and FYNNEI. This CDR3 is 14 amino acids long. Trimming removed 1 base at V and 4 bases at J, with 11 bases between. The CDR3 spells CASSEGRGNYEQYF. The CDR3 nucleotides are TGTGCCAGCAGTGAAGGCAGGGGAAATTACGAGCAGTACTTC.